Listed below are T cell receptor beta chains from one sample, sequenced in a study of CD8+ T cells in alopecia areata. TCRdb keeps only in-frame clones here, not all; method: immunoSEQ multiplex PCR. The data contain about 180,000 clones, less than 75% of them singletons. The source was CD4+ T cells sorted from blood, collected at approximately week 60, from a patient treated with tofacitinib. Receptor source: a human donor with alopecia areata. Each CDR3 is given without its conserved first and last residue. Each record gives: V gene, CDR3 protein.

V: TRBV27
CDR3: ASSFWGASTEAF

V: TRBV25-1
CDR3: ASSGQNYGNTIY

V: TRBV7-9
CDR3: ASSLGTGANVLT

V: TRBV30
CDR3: AWSVPGTGNQPQH

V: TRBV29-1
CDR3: SVERDRGTEAF

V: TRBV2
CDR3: ASSEDQGGSTEAF

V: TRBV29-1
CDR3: SVQWHDMRY

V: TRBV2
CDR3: ASIRTGAYEQY

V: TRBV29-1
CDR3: SADLAGGNEQF

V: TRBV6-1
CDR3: ASRQNSDEQF

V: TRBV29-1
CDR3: SVWLPGEKLF

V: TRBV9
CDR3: ASSPTTGFIQY

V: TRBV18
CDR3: ASSTPTGRLGYT

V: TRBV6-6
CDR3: ASSQGAADTQY

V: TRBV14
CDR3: ASSQFSRFYEQY

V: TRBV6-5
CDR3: ASSYSTGAPYEQY

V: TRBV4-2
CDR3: ASSQEFVSTDTQY

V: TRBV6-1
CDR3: ASRGLAGLGEQY

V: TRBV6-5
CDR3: ASSYSHRENIQY

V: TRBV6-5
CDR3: ATRGRGVGETQY

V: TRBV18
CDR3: ASSPGQAGGYT

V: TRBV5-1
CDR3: ASSPNRAGETQY

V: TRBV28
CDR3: ATSSGGANTQY

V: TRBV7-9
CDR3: ASSRTGTESYGYT

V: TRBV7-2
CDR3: ASSLDRGNSPLH